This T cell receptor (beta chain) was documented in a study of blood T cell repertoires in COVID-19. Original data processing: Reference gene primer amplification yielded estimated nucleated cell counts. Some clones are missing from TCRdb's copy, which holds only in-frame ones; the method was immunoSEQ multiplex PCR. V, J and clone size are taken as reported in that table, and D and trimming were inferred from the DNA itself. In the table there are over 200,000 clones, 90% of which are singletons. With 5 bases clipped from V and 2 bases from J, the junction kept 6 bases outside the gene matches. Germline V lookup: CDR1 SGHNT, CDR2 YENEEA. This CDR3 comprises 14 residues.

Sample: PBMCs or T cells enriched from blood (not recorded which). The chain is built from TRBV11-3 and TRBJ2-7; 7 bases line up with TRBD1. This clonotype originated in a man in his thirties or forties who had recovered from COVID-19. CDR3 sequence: CASSPGQAPYEQYF. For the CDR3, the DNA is TGTGCCAGCAGCCCCGGACAGGCACCCTACGAGCAGTACTTC.